These T cell receptor beta chains were read from a single sample in a study of CD8 T cells in Susac syndrome. TCRdb re-called the immunoSEQ multiplex PCR reads with MiXCR, one entry per CDR3 protein. The table lists about 300,000 distinct CDR3 sequences, roughly 85% of them singletons. Sequencing was carried out using CD8+ T cells from PBMCs. Source of these receptors: a human donor with multiple sclerosis. Each CDR3 is given with its conserved first and last residue. Fields, in order: clone size, J gene, D gene, V gene, CDR3 DNA, CDR3 protein. A D gene is named only where the DNA matches it firmly. Rows may omit the clone size; those that give it use once, few, many or a size class.

clone size: .; J gene: TRBJ2-2; D gene: TRBD2; V gene: TRBV5-4; CDR3 DNA: TGTGCCAGCAGCTTAGCGGGGGATTACACCGGGGAGCTGTTTTTT; CDR3 protein: CASSLAGDYTGELFF
clone size: .; J gene: TRBJ2-3; D gene: .; V gene: TRBV19; CDR3 DNA: TGTGCCAGTAATACGGGAATGACAGATACGCAGTATTTT; CDR3 protein: CASNTGMTDTQYF
clone size: .; J gene: TRBJ1-5; D gene: .; V gene: TRBV10-2; CDR3 DNA: TGCGCCAGCAGTGAGTCTTGGGATCAGCCCCAGCATTTT; CDR3 protein: CASSESWDQPQHF
clone size: .; J gene: TRBJ2-7; D gene: TRBD2; V gene: TRBV28; CDR3 DNA: TGTGCCAGCAGCCCGACTGGCGGGAGTGTGTACGAGCAGTACTTC; CDR3 protein: CASSPTGGSVYEQYF
clone size: .; J gene: TRBJ1-1; D gene: .; V gene: TRBV28; CDR3 DNA: TGTGCCAGCAGTTCTCAGGAGGTTGACACTGAAGCTTTCTTT; CDR3 protein: CASSSQEVDTEAFF
clone size: .; J gene: TRBJ1-2; D gene: .; V gene: TRBV7-9; CDR3 DNA: TGTGCCAGCAGCATACCTCCGGCTATGGGGGCAGAAAGTGATGGCTACACCTTC; CDR3 protein: CASSIPPAMGAESDGYTF
clone size: .; J gene: TRBJ1-1; D gene: TRBD1; V gene: TRBV28; CDR3 DNA: TGTGCCAGCAGGGCCCGGGACAGCTACATGAACACTGAAGCTTTCTTT; CDR3 protein: CASRARDSYMNTEAFF
clone size: .; J gene: TRBJ1-5; D gene: .; V gene: TRBV5-5; CDR3 DNA: TGTGCCAGCAGCTGGACAGCCCGGGCGGGTTTAGGTTTTTGGCAGCCCCAGCATTTT; CDR3 protein: CASSWTARAGLGFWQPQHF
clone size: once; J gene: TRBJ2-3; D gene: .; V gene: TRBV19; CDR3 DNA: TGTGCCAGTAGTAGTCTGAGCGGGAGCACAGATACGCAGTATTTT; CDR3 protein: CASSSLSGSTDTQYF
clone size: few; J gene: TRBJ2-7; D gene: TRBD2; V gene: TRBV18; CDR3 DNA: TGTGCCAGCGCTCACCCGGCTAGCGGATCCTACGAGCAGTACTTC; CDR3 protein: CASAHPASGSYEQYF
clone size: .; J gene: TRBJ1-5; D gene: .; V gene: TRBV28; CDR3 DNA: TGTGCCAGCAGCTTAGGATGGGAGGGGTACAATCAGCCCCAGCATTTT; CDR3 protein: CASSLGWEGYNQPQHF
clone size: few; J gene: TRBJ2-7; D gene: TRBD1; V gene: TRBV10-3; CDR3 DNA: TGTGCCATCATGCAACCGGGACAGGGCATCACCTACGAGCAGTACTTC; CDR3 protein: CAIMQPGQGITYEQYF
clone size: few; J gene: TRBJ2-7; D gene: TRBD1; V gene: TRBV27; CDR3 DNA: TGTGCCAGCAGTCTAACCGGGACAGGGTACTACGAGCAGTACTTC; CDR3 protein: CASSLTGTGYYEQYF
clone size: .; J gene: TRBJ2-5; D gene: .; V gene: TRBV12-3/TRBV12-4; CDR3 DNA: TGTGCCAGCAGTCAAAGTCTTCCTAGCCAAGAGACCCAGTACTTC; CDR3 protein: CASSQSLPSQETQYF
clone size: .; J gene: TRBJ2-7; D gene: .; V gene: TRBV4-3; CDR3 DNA: TGCGCCAGCAGCCAAGGTTCCGGGACAAATCACTACGAGCAGTACTTC; CDR3 protein: CASSQGSGTNHYEQYF
clone size: .; J gene: TRBJ1-1; D gene: .; V gene: TRBV4-3; CDR3 DNA: TGCGCCAGCAGCCCAACCGCAGGGAGCACTGAAGCTTTCTTT; CDR3 protein: CASSPTAGSTEAFF
clone size: few; J gene: TRBJ2-7; D gene: TRBD2; V gene: TRBV9; CDR3 DNA: TGTGCCAGCAGCCCCGTAGCGGGATCAACCTACGAGCAGTACTTC; CDR3 protein: CASSPVAGSTYEQYF
clone size: .; J gene: TRBJ2-7; D gene: .; V gene: TRBV23-1; CDR3 DNA: TGCGCCAGCTGTCTCGGGCCAGGGGTGAGCTCCTACGAGCAGTACTTC; CDR3 protein: CASCLGPGVSSYEQYF
clone size: .; J gene: TRBJ1-2; D gene: .; V gene: TRBV27; CDR3 DNA: TGTGCCAGCGCCCCGCTTCCCCCGGTGGGATATGGCTACACCTTC; CDR3 protein: CASAPLPPVGYGYTF
clone size: .; J gene: TRBJ2-1; D gene: .; V gene: TRBV30; CDR3 DNA: TGTGCCTGGAGTGTATACCGGGGGTACAATGAGCAGTTCTTC; CDR3 protein: CAWSVYRGYNEQFF
clone size: .; J gene: TRBJ1-1; D gene: TRBD1; V gene: TRBV5-4; CDR3 DNA: TGTGCCAGCAGCTATCCAGGGGGCGCGAACACTGAAGCTTTCTTT; CDR3 protein: CASSYPGGANTEAFF
clone size: .; J gene: TRBJ1-2; D gene: .; V gene: TRBV28; CDR3 DNA: TGTGCCAGCAGTTTTGATGAGGGTTTTTATGGCTACACCTTC; CDR3 protein: CASSFDEGFYGYTF
clone size: few; J gene: TRBJ1-1; D gene: .; V gene: TRBV6-5; CDR3 DNA: TGTGCCAGCAGTTCGGTCGGGAACACTGAAGCTTTCTTT; CDR3 protein: CASSSVGNTEAFF
clone size: .; J gene: TRBJ1-1; D gene: .; V gene: TRBV4-1; CDR3 DNA: TGCGCCAGCAGCACTCGCCCTGGTCCTCCCGCTTCGGGGGAAGCTTTCTTT; CDR3 protein: CASSTRPGPPASGEAFF
clone size: few; J gene: TRBJ2-1; D gene: TRBD2; V gene: TRBV20-1; CDR3 DNA: TGCAGTGCTAGACCCAGCGGGAGTCGAAAGGGGACGTGGCAGTTCTTC; CDR3 protein: CSARPSGSRKGTWQFF
clone size: .; J gene: TRBJ1-2; D gene: TRBD1; V gene: TRBV27; CDR3 DNA: TGTGCCAGCAGTGATCAGCCTGGGACAGGGTATGGCTACACCTTC; CDR3 protein: CASSDQPGTGYGYTF
clone size: .; J gene: TRBJ2-7; D gene: .; V gene: TRBV20-1; CDR3 DNA: TGCAGTGCTAGACCCACTCCTTGGACCTACGAGCAGTACTTC; CDR3 protein: CSARPTPWTYEQYF